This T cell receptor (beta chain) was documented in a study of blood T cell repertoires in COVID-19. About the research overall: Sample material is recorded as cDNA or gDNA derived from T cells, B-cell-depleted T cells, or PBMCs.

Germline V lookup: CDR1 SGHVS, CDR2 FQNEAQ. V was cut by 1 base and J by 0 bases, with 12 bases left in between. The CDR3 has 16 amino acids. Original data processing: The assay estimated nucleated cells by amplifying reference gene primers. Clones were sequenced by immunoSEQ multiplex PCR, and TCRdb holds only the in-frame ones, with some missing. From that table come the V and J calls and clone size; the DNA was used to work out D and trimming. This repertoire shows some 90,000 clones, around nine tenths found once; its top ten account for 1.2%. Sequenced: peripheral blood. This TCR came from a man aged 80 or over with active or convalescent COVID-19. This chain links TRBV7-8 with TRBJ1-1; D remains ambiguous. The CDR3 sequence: CASSLGVRSMNTEAFF. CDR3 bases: TGTGCCAGCAGCTTAGGTGTCAGGTCGATGAACACTGAAGCTTTCTTT.